These 29 T cell receptor beta chains were all obtained from the same sample, sequenced in a study of cytomegalovirus exposure and HLA in healthy donors. PCR involved 60 Vbeta and 13 Jbeta primers. TCRdb's table, derived via immunoSEQ multiplex PCR, lists solely in-frame clones and lacks some. The sample records about 120,000 clones, 74% being singletons. The specimen was PBMCs. All receptors come from a human donor in good health.

The chain employs TRBV6-5 and TRBJ1-3, with 8 bases matching TRBD1. The CDR3 spans 15 residues. In germline, CDR1 is MNHEY, CDR2 SVGAGI. J lost 4 bases, V lost 6 bases, and 8 bases had no gene match. The DNA of the CDR3 is TGTGCCAGCAGCGACGGACAGGGAGCAGGAAACACCATATATTTT. Its protein is CASSDGQGAGNTIYF.

The V call is TRBV6-6, the J call TRBJ1-3; TRBD1 agrees at 8 bases. Unmatched junction bases numbered 4, after V lost 5 bases and J lost 7 bases. CDR1 is MNHNY, CDR2 SVGAGI, per germline (reference sequence). The length of the CDR3 is 13 residues. The CDR3 coding sequence is TGTGCCAGCAGTCCGAACAGGGGGAACACCATATATTTT. Translation: CASSPNRGNTIYF.

The chain links TRBV6-6 to TRBJ2-7; D might be TRBD1 (5 bases). This CDR3 has 11 amino acids. Germline CDR1 and CDR2: MNHNY and SVGAGI (reference sequence). V was cut by 8 bases and J by 3 bases, with 8 bases left in between. CDR3 in DNA: TGTGCCAGCGGTAGGGGCTACGAGCAGTACTTC. Amino acids: CASGRGYEQYF.

The CDR3 sequence: CASSFNRNTEAFF. DNA of the CDR3: TGCGCCAGCAGCTTTAACAGGAACACTGAAGCTTTCTTT. This rearrangement joins TRBV5-1 to TRBJ1-1; no reliable D call. Trimming removed 2 bases from V and 1 base from J, with 6 bases in between. Germline-derived CDR1 and CDR2 are SGHRS and YFSETQ. This CDR3 comprises 13 residues. Using reference TRBV5-1 and TRBJ1-1 for the parts outside the CDR3, the full variable domain is KAGVTQTPRYLIKTRGQQVTLSCSPISGHRSVSWYQQTPGQGLQFLFEYFSETQRNKGNFPGRFSGRQFSNSRSEMNVSTLELGDSALYLCASSFNRNTEAFFGQGTRLTVV.

This rearrangement joins TRBV9 to TRBJ1-3, with 7 bases matching TRBD1. This CDR3 comprises 17 residues. Germline loops: CDR1 SGDLS, CDR2 YYNGEE. V shed 0 bases, J shed 5 bases, and the junction held 11 bases outside the gene matches. Here the CDR3 reads CASSVVGTAKGRNTIYF. DNA for the CDR3: TGTGCCAGCAGCGTAGTGGGGACAGCCAAAGGAAGAAACACCATATATTTT.

This chain links TRBV10-2 with TRBJ2-7; D is possibly TRBD2 (6 bases). This CDR3 has 15 residues. The germline V and J ends were trimmed by 1 base and 0 bases, with 10 bases remaining between them. CDR1 and CDR2 from the germline V gene are WSHSY and SAAADI. The CDR3 protein is CASSELAALSYEQYF. The CDR3, as DNA: TGCGCCAGCAGTGAGTTAGCGGCACTCTCCTACGAGCAGTACTTC.

The rearrangement links TRBV27 to TRBJ1-1; 7 bases map to TRBD1. The CDR3 extends over 11 amino acids. Germline CDR1 is MNHEY and CDR2 is SMNVEV (reference sequence). V lost 6 bases, J lost 5 bases, and 0 bases stayed unmatched. The CDR3 sequence is CASSRGTEAFF. The CDR3 nucleotides are TGTGCCAGCAGCAGGGGGACTGAAGCTTTCTTT.

The chain has TRBV7-2 and TRBJ2-7; D unclear. The CDR3 runs to 14 residues. Germline-derived CDR1 and CDR2 are SGHTA and FQGNSA. V gave up 1 base and J gave up 6 bases, with 13 bases separating them. CDR3 protein: CASSLGVISGEQYF. The CDR3 bases are TGTGCCAGCAGCTTAGGAGTTATATCCGGCGAGCAGTACTTC. The entire variable domain, with the rest obtained from reference TRBV7-2 and TRBJ2-7, is as follows: GAGVSQSPSNKVTEKGKDVELRCDPISGHTALYWYRQSLGQGLEFLIYFQGNSAPDKSGLPSDRFSAERTGGSVSTLTIQRTQQEDSAVYLCASSLGVISGEQYFGPGTRLTVT.

The chain couples TRBV9 to TRBJ1-5, with TRBD1 matching over 9 bases. The CDR3 length is 15 residues. Losses at the gene ends were 0 bases for V and 5 bases for J; bases not matched to a gene: 3. Germline V gene data show CDR1 as SGDLS and CDR2 as YYNGEE. The CDR3 sequence is CASSVGGTGYQPQHF. CDR3 coding DNA: TGTGCCAGCAGCGTAGGCGGGACAGGGTATCAGCCCCAGCATTTT. Drawing the rest from reference TRBV9 and TRBJ1-5, the complete variable domain is DSGVTQTPKHLITATGQRVTLRCSPRSGDLSVYWYQQSLDQGLQFLIQYYNGEERAKGNILERFSAQQFPDLHSELNLSSLELGDSALYFCASSVGGTGYQPQHFGDGTRLSIL.

The chain is built from TRBV7-2 and TRBJ1-1; a possible D gene is TRBD1 (6 bases). V lost 5 bases and J lost 8, with 24 bases in between. Germline CDR1 and CDR2: SGHTA and FQGNSA. The CDR3 length is 16 residues. CDR3 DNA: TGTGCCAGCAGCCCTGCCAGGGGAGGGCGCGGGCGGGAAGCTTTCTTT. Amino acid sequence: CASSPARGGRGREAFF.

V is TRBV27 and J is TRBJ2-7; 8 bases map to TRBD2. V gave up 6 bases and J gave up 1 base; unmatched junction bases: 8. CDR1 and CDR2 (germline): MNHEY, SMNVEV (reference sequence). This CDR3 is 15 amino acids long. CDR3 sequence (DNA): TGTGCCAGCAGCTTCATGGCGGGGGGATCCTACGAGCAGTACTTC. This encodes CASSFMAGGSYEQYF.

This chain joins TRBV11-2 and TRBJ2-7; 10 bases agree with TRBD1. There are 14 residues in the CDR3. CDR1 and CDR2 (germline): SGHAT, FQNNGV. V dropped 4 bases and J dropped 2; count of bases not matched to a gene: 2. CDR3 protein: CASSSGQGTYEQYF. In nucleotides, the CDR3 is TGTGCCAGCAGCTCGGGACAGGGGACCTACGAGCAGTACTTC.

This clone was seen only a few times. The chain recombines TRBV27 with TRBJ1-5; D is unresolved. This CDR3 region has 13 residues. V lost 6 bases and J lost 4, with 10 bases in between. CDR1 MNHEY and CDR2 SMNVEV come from the germline V gene (reference sequence). DNA of the CDR3: TGTGCCAGCAGACAGTCCCTGAATCAGCCCCAGCATTTT. Amino acids: CASRQSLNQPQHF.

J is TRBJ2-1 and V is TRBV4-2; 8 bases fit TRBD1. CDR1 and CDR2 (germline): LGHNA, YNFKEQ. Germline trimming cut 0 bases from V and 4 bases from J; bases unmatched to any gene: 8. The CDR3 is made up of 17 amino acids. CDR3 in DNA: TGTGCCAGCAGCCAAGAGGGCAGGGGGCTTGGGTACAATGAGCAGTTCTTC. This encodes CASSQEGRGLGYNEQFF.

The gene calls are TRBV7-2 and TRBJ2-1; D unclear. The germline CDR1 and CDR2 sequences are SGHTA and FQGNSA. The CDR3 spans 15 residues. Trimming pared 1 base from V and 5 bases from J, leaving 12 bases between. CDR3 amino acids: CASSLDPTRNNEQFF. The CDR3 DNA reads TGTGCCAGCAGCTTAGACCCGACAAGAAACAATGAGCAGTTCTTC.

The gene calls are TRBV27 and TRBJ1-4, with unresolved D. Trimming shortened V by 7 bases and J by 0 bases, and 9 bases separated the two germline ends. CDR1 is MNHEY and CDR2 is SMNVEV in the germline V gene (reference sequence). The CDR3 length is 14 residues. Here the CDR3 reads CASKRSATNEKLFF. The CDR3 coding sequence is TGTGCCAGCAAAAGGAGTGCAACTAATGAAAAACTGTTTTTT. Combining the CDR3 with reference TRBV27 and TRBJ1-4 gives the whole variable domain EAQVTQNPRYLITVTGKKLTVTCSQNMNHEYMSWYRQDPGLGLRQIYYSMNVEVTDKGDVPEGYKVSRKEKRNFPLILESPSPNQTSLYFCASKRSATNEKLFFGSGTQLSVL.

The chain recombines TRBV5-1 with TRBJ1-5, with unresolved D. This CDR3 comprises 13 residues. The germline V gene has CDR1 SGHRS and CDR2 YFSETQ. Trimming removed 2 bases from V and 6 bases from J, with 9 bases in between. The CDR3 spells CASSFEGTQPQHF. The CDR3 DNA is TGCGCCAGCAGCTTTGAGGGAACTCAGCCCCAGCATTTT.

J is TRBJ2-7 and V is TRBV6-1; 9 bases fit TRBD2. CDR1 is MNHNS and CDR2 is SASEGT in the germline V gene. The ends lost 10 bases at V and 3 bases at J; junction bases unmatched: 10. The length of the CDR3 is 14 residues. The CDR3, as DNA: TGTGCCACCAGATTAGCGGGAGTCCTCTACGAGCAGTACTTC. Amino acids: CATRLAGVLYEQYF.

V is TRBV30 and J is TRBJ1-2; D remains ambiguous. The CDR3 has 13 amino acids. V lost 2 bases to trimming and J lost 2 bases, with 9 bases between them. Germline assignment: CDR1 GTSNPN and CDR2 SVGIG (reference sequence). The CDR3 loop reads CAWSRQKNYGYTF. CDR3 bases: TGTGCCTGGAGTCGTCAGAAAAACTATGGCTACACCTTC. Based on the CDR3 plus reference TRBV30 and TRBJ1-2, the full variable domain is SQTIHQWPATLVQPVGSPLSLECTVEGTSNPNLYWYRQAAGRGLQLLFYSVGIGQISSEVPQNLSASRPQDRQFILSSKKLLLSDSGFYLCAWSRQKNYGYTFGSGTRLTVV.

This rearrangement joins TRBV19 to TRBJ1-6; the D gene is possibly TRBD1 (5 bases). The V and J ends lost 8 bases and 7 bases respectively, with 12 bases between them. The CDR3 sequence is 13 residues long. Per germline, CDR1 LNHDA and CDR2 SQIVND (reference sequence). CDR3 in amino acids: CASSTVSNSPLHF. CDR3 sequence (DNA): TGTGCCAGTTCGACAGTGAGCAATTCACCCCTCCACTTT.

This clone was observed a few times. The chain recombines TRBV7-9 with TRBJ2-3, with a tentative D call TRBD1 (5 bases). Trimming pared 5 bases from V and 0 bases from J, leaving 21 bases between. Germline V gene sequence: CDR1 SEHNR, CDR2 FQNEAQ (reference sequence). The CDR3 spans 18 residues. CDR3 nucleotide sequence: TGTGCCAGCAGCCTCTGTTTTCAGGTAGGGGTTAGCACAGATACGCAGTATTTT. The encoded protein is CASSLCFQVGVSTDTQYF.

This clone was found a few times. V and J are TRBV19 and TRBJ1-2; 8 bases line up with TRBD1. V was pared by 4 bases and J by 1 base, with 11 bases of the junction left unmatched. CDR1 and CDR2 from the germline V gene are LNHDA and SQIVND (reference sequence). The CDR3 contains 17 residues. The CDR3 sequence is CASSTLGRGRVNYGYTF. The CDR3 DNA sequence: TGTGCCAGTAGTACCCTGGGCAGGGGGCGCGTTAACTATGGCTACACCTTC.

V gene TRBV7-2 combines with J gene TRBJ1-1; D is uncertain. The CDR3 spans 16 residues. Germline CDR1 and CDR2: SGHTA and FQGNSA. Trimming took 5 bases from V and 0 from J, leaving 16 bases between them. DNA for the CDR3: TGTGCCAGCAGCCCCAACGTCGGAGTTATGAACACTGAAGCTTTCTTT. Its protein is CASSPNVGVMNTEAFF.

This clone was recorded a few times. The rearrangement joins TRBV29-1 to TRBJ2-7; 9 nucleotides agree with TRBD2. V dropped 5 bases and J dropped 0; count of bases not matched to a gene: 2. This CDR3 has 13 amino acids. Looked up from germline, CDR1 is SQVTM and CDR2 is ANQGSEA. The CDR3, as DNA: TGCAGCGTTCAGCGGGGGGACTCCTACGAGCAGTACTTC. Its translation is CSVQRGDSYEQYF.

This chain uses TRBV2 with TRBJ1-3, with D perhaps TRBD1 (6 bases). The V gene lost 4 bases and the J gene lost 0 bases, with 7 bases spanning the gap. Germline V gene sequence: CDR1 SNHLY, CDR2 FYNNEI. The CDR3 contains 14 residues. CDR3 DNA sequence: TGTGCCAGCAGTGGGACAGCCTCTGGAAACACCATATATTTT. Residues: CASSGTASGNTIYF.

V usage is TRBV19 and J usage is TRBJ2-1; the match to TRBD1 covers 10 bases. Germline assignment: CDR1 LNHDA and CDR2 SQIVND (reference sequence). The CDR3 contains 15 residues. With 6 bases clipped from V and 8 bases from J, the junction kept 10 bases outside the gene matches. CDR3 coding DNA: TGTGCCAGTAGAGGGCCGGGACAGGGGATGGATGAGCAGTTCTTC. Protein product: CASRGPGQGMDEQFF.

This chain joins TRBV13 and TRBJ2-7; TRBD1 matches 9 bases. The CDR3 extends over 14 amino acids. V lost 7 bases and J lost 6; bases outside the gene matches: 10. Germline values: CDR1 PRHDT, CDR2 FYEKMQ (reference sequence). Here the CDR3 reads CASTFGQGPGEQYF. The CDR3 region has the DNA TGTGCCAGCACCTTCGGACAGGGGCCTGGCGAGCAGTACTTC.

In its sample, this clone was seen once. The J gene is TRBJ2-3, the V gene TRBV28; weak D call: TRBD2 (7 bases). Deletions cut 3 bases from V and 3 bases from J, with 13 bases between. From germline, CDR1 is MDHEN and CDR2 SYDVKM. This CDR3 comprises 15 residues. CDR3 nucleotide sequence: TGTGCCAGCAGTTTGGGGGGGGCTGGTACAGATACGCAGTATTTT. It encodes CASSLGGAGTDTQYF.

DNA of the CDR3: TGTGCCAGCAGCTTTAGTCTAGAGACCCAGTACTTC. It specifies CASSFSLETQYF. V is TRBV7-9 and J is TRBJ2-5; no firm D call. V lost 3 bases and J 4 bases, leaving 6 bases between the germline ends. The germline gives CDR1 SEHNR, CDR2 FQNEAQ (reference sequence). CDR3 length: 12 amino acids.